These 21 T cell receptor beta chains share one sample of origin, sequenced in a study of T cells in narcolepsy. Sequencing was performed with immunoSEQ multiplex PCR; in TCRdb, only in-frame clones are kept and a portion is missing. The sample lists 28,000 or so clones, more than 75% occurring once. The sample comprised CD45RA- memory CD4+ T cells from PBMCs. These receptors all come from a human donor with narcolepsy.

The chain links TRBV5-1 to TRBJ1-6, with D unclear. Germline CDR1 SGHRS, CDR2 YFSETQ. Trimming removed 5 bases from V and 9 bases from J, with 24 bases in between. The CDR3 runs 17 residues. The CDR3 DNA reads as TGCGCCAGCAGAAAGGACGGAGGGTTGTCTATAAGTTCACCCCTCCACTTT. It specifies CASRKDGGLSISSPLHF.

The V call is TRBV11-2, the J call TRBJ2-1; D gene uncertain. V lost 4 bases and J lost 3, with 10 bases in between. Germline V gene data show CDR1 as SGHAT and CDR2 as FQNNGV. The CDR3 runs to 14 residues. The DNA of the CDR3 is TGTGCCAGCAGCTACGGACCGAGCTACAATGAGCAGTTCTTC. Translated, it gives CASSYGPSYNEQFF.

As DNA, the CDR3 is TGTGCCAGCAGCTTAGGGCGGGGCGAAGATACGCAGTATTTT. Its protein product is CASSLGRGEDTQYF. The gene calls are TRBV5-4 and TRBJ2-3, with D perhaps TRBD2 (6 bases). V dropped 2 bases and J dropped 5 bases, with 12 bases sitting between them. The germline CDR1 and CDR2 sequences are SGHNT and YYREEE (reference sequence). The CDR3 runs 14 residues.

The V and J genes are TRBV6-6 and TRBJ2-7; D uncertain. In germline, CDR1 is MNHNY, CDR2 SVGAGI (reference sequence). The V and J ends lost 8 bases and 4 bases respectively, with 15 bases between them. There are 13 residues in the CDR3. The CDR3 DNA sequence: TGTGCCAGCGTTGCCAGGCCAAATTACGAGCAGTACGTC. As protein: CASVARPNYEQYV.

The CDR3 DNA is TGTGCCAGTAGTCTAACAGGGTTGGCTAATGAAAAACTGTTTTTT. Protein: CASSLTGLANEKLFF. The V and J genes are TRBV19 and TRBJ1-4; tentative D call: TRBD1 (6 bases). This CDR3 region has 15 residues. CDR1 is LNHDA and CDR2 is SQIVND in the germline V gene (reference sequence). Trimming stripped 5 bases from V and 3 bases from J, with 13 bases between.

CDR3 in DNA: TGTGCCAGCAGGGGACAGACCTACGAGCAGTACTTC. Its translation is CASRGQTYEQYF. The chain uses TRBV6-5 and TRBJ2-7; 7 bases line up with TRBD1. The CDR3 is made up of 12 amino acids. The V gene's germline CDR1 is MNHEY and CDR2 SVGAGI. The trim removed 6 bases at V and 2 bases at J, leaving 1 base unmatched.

In DNA, the CDR3 is TGTGCCGAGGGGCGCCGGGGCGGAAACACCATATATTTT. Translating gives CAEGRRGGNTIYF. This chain links TRBV6-7 with TRBJ1-3; TRBD1 might be the D (5 bases). TRBV6-7 is treated as an ORF (open reading frame) with a function not yet certain. This CDR3 contains 13 residues. V was clipped by 11 bases and J by 4 bases, with 15 bases between them.

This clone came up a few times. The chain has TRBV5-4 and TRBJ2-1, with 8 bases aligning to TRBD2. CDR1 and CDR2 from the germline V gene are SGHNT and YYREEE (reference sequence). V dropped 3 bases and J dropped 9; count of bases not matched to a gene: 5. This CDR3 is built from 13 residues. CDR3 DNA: TGTGCCAGCAGCTCTGGACTAGCCCGTGAGCAGTTCTTC. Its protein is CASSSGLAREQFF.

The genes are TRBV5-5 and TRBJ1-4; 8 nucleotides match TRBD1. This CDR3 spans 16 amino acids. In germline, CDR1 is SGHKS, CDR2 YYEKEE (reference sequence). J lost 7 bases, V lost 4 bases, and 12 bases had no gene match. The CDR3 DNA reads TGTGCCAGCAGCGCCCGGACAGGGAGTCGGGGTGAAAAACTGTTTTTT. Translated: CASSARTGSRGEKLFF.

CDR3 amino acids: CASNEAGRIDYGYTF. The DNA for the CDR3 is TGTGCCAGCAATGAAGCAGGGCGAATAGACTATGGCTACACCTTC. The chain is built from TRBV28 and TRBJ1-2, with a tentative D call TRBD1 (5 bases). From germline, CDR1 is MDHEN and CDR2 SYDVKM. V shed 7 bases and J shed 3 bases, with 18 bases lying between them. This CDR3 has 15 residues.

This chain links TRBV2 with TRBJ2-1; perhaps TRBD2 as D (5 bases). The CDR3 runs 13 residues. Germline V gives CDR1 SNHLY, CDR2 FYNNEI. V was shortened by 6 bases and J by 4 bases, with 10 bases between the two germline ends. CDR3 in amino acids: CASSSGGYNEQFF. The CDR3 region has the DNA TGTGCCAGCAGCTCCGGCGGGTACAATGAGCAGTTCTTC.

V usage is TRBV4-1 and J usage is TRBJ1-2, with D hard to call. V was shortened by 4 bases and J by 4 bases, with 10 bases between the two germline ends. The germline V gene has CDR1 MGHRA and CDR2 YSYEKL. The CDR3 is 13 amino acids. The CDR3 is CASSRDTSYGYTF. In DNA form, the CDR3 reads TGCGCCAGCAGCCGCGATACTAGCTATGGCTACACCTTC.

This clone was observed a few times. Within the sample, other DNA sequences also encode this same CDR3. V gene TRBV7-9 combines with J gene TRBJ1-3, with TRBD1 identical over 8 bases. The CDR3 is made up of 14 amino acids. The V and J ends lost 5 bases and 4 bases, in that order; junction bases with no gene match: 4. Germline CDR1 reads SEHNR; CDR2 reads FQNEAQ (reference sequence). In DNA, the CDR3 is TGTGCCAGCAGCCAGGGGGCGGCCGGAAACACCATATATTTT. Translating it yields CASSQGAAGNTIYF.

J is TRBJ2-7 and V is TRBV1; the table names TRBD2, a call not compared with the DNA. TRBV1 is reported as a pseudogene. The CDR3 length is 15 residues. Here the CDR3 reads CTSSRQRVGGYEQYF. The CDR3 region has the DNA TGCACCAGCAGCCGCCAGCGGGTAGGAGGCTACGAGCAGTACTTC.

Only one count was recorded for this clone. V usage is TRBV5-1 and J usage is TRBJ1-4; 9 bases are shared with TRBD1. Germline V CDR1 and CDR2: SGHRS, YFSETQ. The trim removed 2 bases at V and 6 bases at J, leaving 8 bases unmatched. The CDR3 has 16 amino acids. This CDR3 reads CASSLGRGQGYEKLFF. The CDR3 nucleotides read TGCGCCAGCAGCTTAGGAAGGGGACAGGGTTATGAAAAACTGTTTTTT.

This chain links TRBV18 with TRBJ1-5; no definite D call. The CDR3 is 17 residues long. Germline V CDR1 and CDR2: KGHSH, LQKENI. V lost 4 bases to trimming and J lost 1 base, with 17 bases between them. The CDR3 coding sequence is TGTGCCAGCTCACGACCCCAAGTTTGGCAGAGCAATCAGCCCCAGCATTTT. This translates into CASSRPQVWQSNQPQHF.

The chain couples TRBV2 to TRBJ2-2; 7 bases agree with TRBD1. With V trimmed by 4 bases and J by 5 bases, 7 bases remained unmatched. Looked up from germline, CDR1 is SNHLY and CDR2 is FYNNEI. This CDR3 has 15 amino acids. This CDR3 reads CASSGTHRGTGELFF. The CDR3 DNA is TGTGCCAGCAGTGGAACCCACAGGGGAACCGGGGAGCTGTTTTTT.

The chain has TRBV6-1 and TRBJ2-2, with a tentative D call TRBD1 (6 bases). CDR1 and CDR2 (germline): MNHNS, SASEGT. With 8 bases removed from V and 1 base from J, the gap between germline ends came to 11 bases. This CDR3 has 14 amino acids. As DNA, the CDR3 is TGTGCCAGCCAACAGGGATGGAACACCGGGGAGCTGTTTTTT. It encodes CASQQGWNTGELFF.

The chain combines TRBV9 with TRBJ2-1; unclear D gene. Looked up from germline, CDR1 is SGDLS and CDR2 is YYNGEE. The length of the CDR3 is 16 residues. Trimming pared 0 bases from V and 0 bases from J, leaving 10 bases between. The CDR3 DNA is TGTGCCAGCAGCGTAGGTCGGGCCAGCTCCTACAATGAGCAGTTCTTC. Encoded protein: CASSVGRASSYNEQFF.

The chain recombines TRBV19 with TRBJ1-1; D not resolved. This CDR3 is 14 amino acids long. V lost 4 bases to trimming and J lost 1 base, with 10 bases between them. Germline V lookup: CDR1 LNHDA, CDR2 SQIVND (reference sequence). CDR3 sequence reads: CASSRLWANTEAFF. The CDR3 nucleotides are TGTGCCAGTAGTAGGTTGTGGGCGAACACTGAAGCTTTCTTT.

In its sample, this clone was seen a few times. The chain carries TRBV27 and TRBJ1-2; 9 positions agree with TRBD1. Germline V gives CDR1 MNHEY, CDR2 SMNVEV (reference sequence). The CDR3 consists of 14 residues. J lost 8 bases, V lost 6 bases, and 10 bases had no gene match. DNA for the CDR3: TGTGCCAGCAGCTTTGACAGGGGGGCAGGGGGCTACACCTTC. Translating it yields CASSFDRGAGGYTF.